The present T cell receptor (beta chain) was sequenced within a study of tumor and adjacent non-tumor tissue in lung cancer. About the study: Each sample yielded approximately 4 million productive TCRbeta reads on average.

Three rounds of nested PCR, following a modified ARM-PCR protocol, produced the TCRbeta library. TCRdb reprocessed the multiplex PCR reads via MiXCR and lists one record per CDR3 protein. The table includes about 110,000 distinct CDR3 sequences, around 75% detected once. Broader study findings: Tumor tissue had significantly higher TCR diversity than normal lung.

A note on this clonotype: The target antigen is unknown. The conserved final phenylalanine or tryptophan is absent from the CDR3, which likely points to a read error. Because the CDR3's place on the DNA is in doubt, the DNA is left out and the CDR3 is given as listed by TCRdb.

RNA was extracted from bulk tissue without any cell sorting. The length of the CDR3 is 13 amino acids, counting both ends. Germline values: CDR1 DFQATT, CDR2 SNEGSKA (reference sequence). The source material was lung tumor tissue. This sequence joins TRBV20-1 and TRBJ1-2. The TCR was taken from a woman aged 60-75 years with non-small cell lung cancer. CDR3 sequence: CSAPEGFIHGCTL.